This entry lists 14 T cell receptor beta chains sequenced from one sample in a study of blood T cell repertoires in COVID-19. TCRdb keeps only in-frame clones here, not all; method: immunoSEQ multiplex PCR. The profile shows about 35,000 clones, approximately 91% of them singletons. The sample was peripheral blood. These receptors all come from a man between 50 and 59 years old with active COVID-19.

The chain couples TRBV7-3 to TRBJ1-2; tentatively, D is TRBD1 (6 bases). Germline CDR1 SGHTA, CDR2 FQGTGA. V was pared by 3 bases and J by 3 bases, with 8 bases between. This CDR3 region has 13 residues. The CDR3 loop reads CASSLDSYYGYTF. The CDR3 DNA reads TGTGCCAGCAGCTTGGACAGTTACTATGGCTACACCTTC.

The J gene is TRBJ2-7, the V gene TRBV6-2 or TRBV6-3; D perhaps matches TRBD2 (5 bases). Germline values: CDR1 MNHEY, CDR2 SVGEGT. The CDR3 contains 16 residues. V lost 0 bases, J lost 9 bases, and 21 bases lay in between. The CDR3 protein is CASSYSTGDHLRGQYF. DNA for the CDR3: TGTGCCAGCAGTTACTCTACCGGGGATCACCTACGTGGGCAGTACTTC.

The chain is built from TRBV2 and TRBJ2-7; the match to TRBD1 covers 9 bases. J was trimmed by 3 bases and V by 6 bases; bases with no gene match: 3. CDR3 size: 13 residues. Germline V gives CDR1 SNHLY, CDR2 FYNNEI. CDR3 amino acids: CASSRDRVYEQYF. CDR3 bases: TGTGCCAGCAGCCGGGACAGGGTCTACGAGCAGTACTTC.

The chain is built from TRBV27 and TRBJ1-1; 11 nucleotides align to TRBD1. This CDR3 comprises 15 residues. Losses at the gene ends were 4 bases for V and 8 bases for J; bases not matched to a gene: 9. Germline V gene lookup returns CDR1 MNHEY and CDR2 SMNVEV (reference sequence). CDR3 DNA sequence: TGTGCCAGCAGTTGGGGGGGACAGGGGGGTACCGAAGCTTTCTTT. It translates to CASSWGGQGGTEAFF.

This rearrangement joins TRBV2 to TRBJ1-2; D is ambiguous. The ends were cut back, 9 bases at V and 2 bases at J, with 10 bases in the middle. CDR3 length: 12 amino acids. CDR1 is SNHLY, CDR2 FYNNEI, per germline. CDR3 sequence reads: CARAEENYGYTF. In nucleotides, the CDR3 is TGTGCCAGAGCAGAGGAAAACTATGGCTACACCTTC.

The chain recombines TRBV6-6 with TRBJ2-1, with D tentatively TRBD2 (6 bases). Trimming removed 5 bases from V and 1 base from J, with 9 bases in between. From germline, CDR1 is MNHNY and CDR2 SVGAGI (reference sequence). This CDR3 has 14 residues. CDR3 loop: CASSGRQSYNEQFF. CDR3 coding DNA: TGTGCCAGCAGTGGGAGGCAGTCCTACAATGAGCAGTTCTTC.

This clone came up a few times. The chain is built from TRBV3-1 (or the pseudogene TRBV3-2) and TRBJ1-6, with D possibly TRBD1 on 5 matching bases. The CDR3 is 14 residues long. From germline, CDR1 is LGHDT and CDR2 YNNKEL (reference sequence). Trimming took off 8 bases at V and 3 bases at J, with 11 bases between the two ends. The DNA for the CDR3 is TGTGCCAGCGGGTCCCAGGGCTATAATTCACCCCTCCACTTT. Translation: CASGSQGYNSPLHF.

The chain links TRBV10-3 to TRBJ1-1; the D gene is possibly TRBD1 (5 bases). CDR3 length equals 15 residues. Deletions cut 1 base from V and 0 bases from J, with 9 bases between. CDR1 is ENHRY, CDR2 SYGVKD, per germline. This CDR3 reads CAISEFGQMNTEAFF. The CDR3 DNA is TGTGCCATCAGTGAGTTTGGACAAATGAACACTGAAGCTTTCTTT.

This chain connects TRBV6-2 or TRBV6-3 to TRBJ2-7; a possible D gene is TRBD1 (5 bases). CDR3 length: 16 amino acids. Germline CDR1 MNHEY, CDR2 SVGEGT. Deletions cut 2 bases from V and 3 bases from J, with 17 bases between. The CDR3 loop reads CASSYGPTGGGYEQYF. The CDR3, as DNA: TGTGCCAGCAGTTACGGACCCACAGGTGGTGGCTACGAGCAGTACTTC.

The chain combines TRBV7-9 with TRBJ1-1, with 8 nucleotides matching TRBD1. CDR3 length: 15 amino acids. The trim removed 5 bases at V and 1 base at J, leaving 6 bases unmatched. Germline V lookup: CDR1 SEHNR, CDR2 FQNEAQ (reference sequence). The CDR3 sequence: CASSPWTGKNTEAFF. The CDR3 bases are TGTGCCAGCAGCCCTTGGACAGGGAAGAACACTGAAGCTTTCTTT.

J is TRBJ2-7 and V is TRBV11-3; TRBD1 matches at 7 bases. The CDR3 length is 15 residues. Trimming at V came to 4 bases and at J to 4 bases, leaving 10 bases not matched to a gene. From germline, CDR1 is SGHNT and CDR2 YENEEA. CDR3 residues: CASSSRSGQTYEQYF. The CDR3 nucleotides are TGTGCCAGCAGCTCCCGATCGGGACAGACGTACGAGCAGTACTTC.

V is TRBV4-1 and J is TRBJ2-1; 10 bases line up with TRBD2. The germline V gene has CDR1 MGHRA and CDR2 YSYEKL. Germline trimming cut 3 bases from V and 0 bases from J; bases unmatched to any gene: 8. This CDR3 is built from 18 residues. CDR3 coding DNA: TGCGCCAGCAGCCAGGAGCGGGGGGGCGTGAGCTCCTACAATGAGCAGTTCTTC. Its translation is CASSQERGGVSSYNEQFF.

The chain employs TRBV6-1 and TRBJ1-2; D is uncertain. The CDR3 contains 13 residues. The germline CDR1 and CDR2 sequences are MNHNS and SASEGT. The V end lost 1 base, the J end lost 7 bases, and 10 bases lay between the germline ends. CDR3 in DNA: TGTGCCAGCAGTGAAGTCGGGTTTCGTGGCTACACCTTC. This codes for CASSEVGFRGYTF.

The chain links TRBV5-8 to TRBJ1-1; TRBD1 is a possible D gene (5 bases). Deletions cut 3 bases from V and 3 bases from J, with 12 bases between. CDR1 is SGHTS and CDR2 is YDEGEE in the germline V gene. This CDR3 is 14 amino acids long. The CDR3: CASSWGGEYTEAFF. The DNA for the CDR3 is TGTGCCAGCAGCTGGGGGGGGGAATACACTGAAGCTTTCTTT.